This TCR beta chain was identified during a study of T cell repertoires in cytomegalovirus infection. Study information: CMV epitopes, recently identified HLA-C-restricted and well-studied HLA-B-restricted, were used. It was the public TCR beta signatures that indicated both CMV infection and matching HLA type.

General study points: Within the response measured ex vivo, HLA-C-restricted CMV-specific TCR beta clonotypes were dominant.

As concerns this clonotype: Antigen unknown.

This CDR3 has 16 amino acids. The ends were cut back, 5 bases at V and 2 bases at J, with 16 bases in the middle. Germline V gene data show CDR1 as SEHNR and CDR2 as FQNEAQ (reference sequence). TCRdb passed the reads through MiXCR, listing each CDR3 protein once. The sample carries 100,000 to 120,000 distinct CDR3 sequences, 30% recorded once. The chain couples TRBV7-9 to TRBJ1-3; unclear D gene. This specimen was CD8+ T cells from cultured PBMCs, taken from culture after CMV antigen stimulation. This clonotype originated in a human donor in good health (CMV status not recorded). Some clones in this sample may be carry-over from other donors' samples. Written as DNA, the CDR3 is TGTGCCAGCAGCGGCCGAGCCCGGGAAACTGGAAACACCATATATTTT. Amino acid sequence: CASSGRARETGNTIYF.